This T cell receptor (beta chain) originates from a study of CXCR3-negative and CXCR3-positive naive CD8 T cells. Study background: Overall TRB read output was some 140 million, and each library contained about 1.5 +/- 0.3 million reads.

A CD45RO-CCR7+CD27+CD95- phenotype identified naive CD8+ T cells. The TRB libraries of cDNA were built by UMI-labeled 5' RACE. Following a re-call of the 5' RACE reads, TCRdb has one entry per CDR3 protein and lacks DNA. Its table lists 100,000 to 150,000 distinct CDR3 sequences. The sequence was obtained from a human donor in good health. Some clones in this sample may be carry-over from other donors' samples. The sequenced sample was naive CXCR3- CD8+ T cells from blood. Indicated subset: CD45RO-CCR7+CD27+CD95- naive CD8+ T cells lacking CXCR3 (TNR3-).

The CDR3: CASSPNAIWNTGELFF. The chain couples TRBV5-5 to TRBJ2-2. This CDR3 region has 16 residues. Germline CDR1 is SGHKS and CDR2 is YYEKEE (reference sequence).